A single sample is the source of the 30 T cell receptor beta chains below, sequenced in a study of STAT5B mutations in CD4+ large granular lymphocyte leukemia (dated by TCRdb to 2021 to 2024). The protocol used for the library was the immunoSEQ multiplex PCR assay. TCRdb mirrors the immuneACCESS table, restricted to in-frame sequences. Some clones are absent from its copies; in checked studies, under half trace to an unresolved V gene, and the reason for the others is unknown. The sample profile shows around 30,000 clones; about four fifths of them were found once. The ten most abundant clones make up 2% to 3% of the sample. The sequenced material came from CD4+ T cells from blood buffy coats. Source of these receptors: a human donor in good health.

The rearrangement joins TRBV30 to TRBJ2-7, with D perhaps matching TRBD1 or TRBD2 (5 bases each). The germline V gene encodes CDR1 GTSNPN and CDR2 SVGIG (reference sequence). This CDR3 contains 14 residues. Trimming took 0 bases from V and 3 from J, leaving 12 bases between them. The CDR3 DNA sequence: TGTGCCTGGAGTGTACACGGGGCCTACTACGAGCAGTACTTC. This codes for CAWSVHGAYYEQYF.

V is TRBV30 and J is TRBJ1-1, with a weak D call TRBD1 (5 bases). The V end lost 0 bases, the J end lost 5 bases, and 13 bases lay between the germline ends. The CDR3 has 14 amino acids. Germline V CDR1 and CDR2: GTSNPN, SVGIG (reference sequence). The CDR3 spells CAWSVTGAQTEAFF. CDR3 bases: TGTGCCTGGAGTGTAACCGGGGCGCAAACTGAAGCTTTCTTT. The full variable domain, its missing parts supplied by reference TRBV30 and TRBJ1-1, is SQTIHQWPATLVQPVGSPLSLECTVEGTSNPNLYWYRQAAGRGLQLLFYSVGIGQISSEVPQNLSASRPQDRQFILSSKKLLLSDSGFYLCAWSVTGAQTEAFFGQGTRLTVV.

The gene calls are TRBV25-1 and TRBJ2-2; D might be TRBD1 or TRBD2, each matching 5 bases. This CDR3 has 15 residues. From germline, CDR1 is MGHDK and CDR2 SYGVNS. V was cut by 6 bases and J by 6 bases, with 17 bases left in between. For the CDR3, the DNA is TGTGCCAGCAGCTTGTATGGGGGTAGGGCCGGGGAGCTGTTTTTT. The encoded protein is CASSLYGGRAGELFF.

The V and J genes are TRBV9 and TRBJ2-1, with D possibly being TRBD2 (5 bases). The CDR3 covers 15 residues. The ends were cut back, 3 bases at V and 1 base at J, with 11 bases in the middle. The V gene's germline CDR1 is SGDLS and CDR2 YYNGEE. The CDR3 protein is CASSAGLTSYNEQFF. As DNA, the CDR3 is TGTGCCAGCAGCGCTGGACTGACGTCCTACAATGAGCAGTTCTTC.

This clone was picked up one time. The chain links TRBV5-1 to TRBJ1-2; TRBD1 matches at 9 bases. Looked up from germline, CDR1 is SGHRS and CDR2 is YFSETQ. J gave up 10 bases and V 4 bases, and 8 bases lay outside the gene matches. The CDR3 is made up of 13 amino acids. The CDR3 region has the DNA TGCGCCAGCAGCCCGGGACAGGGAGATGCCTACACCTTC. Protein: CASSPGQGDAYTF.

The CDR3 region is CASSRTGNTEAFF. In DNA form, the CDR3 reads TGTGCCAGCAGCCGTACAGGGAACACTGAAGCTTTCTTT. The chain uses TRBV7-8 and TRBJ1-1; TRBD1 might be the D (5 bases). The CDR3 spans 13 residues. The V end lost 5 bases, the J end lost 1 base, and 8 bases lay between the germline ends. The V gene's germline CDR1 is SGHVS and CDR2 FQNEAQ.

The V and J genes are TRBV28 and TRBJ2-3; the match to TRBD2 covers 11 bases. The CDR3 totals 19 residues. The J segment lost 5 bases and the V segment lost 5 bases, leaving 18 bases of the junction unmatched. Germline CDR1 and CDR2: MDHEN and SYDVKM. The CDR3 nucleotides are TGTGCCAGCAGTCCCGCTTGGGGTAGCGGGAGGGCCTCGGGAGATACGCAGTATTTT. Residues: CASSPAWGSGRASGDTQYF.

This chain connects TRBV5-1 to TRBJ2-2; D is ambiguous. The CDR3 totals 14 residues. The V and J ends lost 0 bases and 3 bases respectively, with 6 bases between them. In germline, CDR1 is SGHRS, CDR2 YFSETQ. The CDR3 DNA is TGCGCCAGCAGCTTGGCCCTAGACACCGGGGAGCTGTTTTTT. Translation gives CASSLALDTGELFF. Using reference TRBV5-1 and TRBJ2-2 for the parts outside the CDR3, the full variable domain is KAGVTQTPRYLIKTRGQQVTLSCSPISGHRSVSWYQQTPGQGLQFLFEYFSETQRNKGNFPGRFSGRQFSNSRSEMNVSTLELGDSALYLCASSLALDTGELFFGEGSRLTVL.

The chain is built from TRBV7-8 and TRBJ1-1, with 10 bases fitting TRBD1. From germline, CDR1 is SGHVS and CDR2 FQNEAQ. This CDR3 region has 14 residues. Trimming took 3 bases from V and 8 from J; bases not matched to a gene: 6. The CDR3 region has the DNA TGTGCCAGCAGCTTCCCGGGACAGGGGAGGGAAGCTTTCTTT. Amino acid sequence: CASSFPGQGREAFF.

The chain joins TRBV6-1 to TRBJ2-7; TRBD1 might be the D (5 bases). The CDR3 loop spans 12 amino acids. Germline values: CDR1 MNHNS, CDR2 SASEGT. The ends were cut back, 10 bases at V and 1 base at J, with 11 bases in the middle. CDR3 DNA: TGTGCCATCAGGAGACAGTCCTACGAGCAGTACTTC. It encodes CAIRRQSYEQYF.

The rearrangement joins TRBV7-9 to TRBJ1-1, with D possibly TRBD1 on 5 matching bases. Trimming stripped 0 bases from V and 7 bases from J, with 15 bases between. Germline loops: CDR1 SEHNR, CDR2 FQNEAQ (reference sequence). This CDR3 comprises 15 residues. DNA of the CDR3: TGTGCCAGCAGCTTAGCGGGGACCCGAAGGGTTGAAGCTTTCTTT. As protein: CASSLAGTRRVEAFF.

The gene calls are TRBV19 and TRBJ2-7; weak D call: TRBD2 (6 bases). CDR1 is LNHDA and CDR2 is SQIVND in the germline V gene (reference sequence). Trimming removed 5 bases at V and 7 bases at J, with 18 bases between. This CDR3 comprises 14 residues. The CDR3 nucleotides are TGTGCCAGTAGTCGCGTGGGGGAGGCTGGGGAGCAGTACTTC. Residues: CASSRVGEAGEQYF. Filled out from reference TRBV19 and TRBJ2-7, the complete variable domain reads DGGITQSPKYLFRKEGQNVTLSCEQNLNHDAMYWYRQDPGQGLRLIYYSQIVNDFQKGDIAEGYSVSREKKESFPLTVTSAQKNPTAFYLCASSRVGEAGEQYFGPGTRLTVT.

The table lists this clone with a few counts. This chain connects TRBV19 to TRBJ2-7; the D is unclear. Looked up from germline, CDR1 is LNHDA and CDR2 is SQIVND (reference sequence). There are 11 residues in the CDR3. The ends were cut back, 3 bases at V and 10 bases at J, with 10 bases in the middle. The CDR3 DNA reads as TGTGCCAGTAGTATTGCCGATCGACAGTACTTC. It yields the protein CASSIADRQYF.

The chain employs TRBV6-1 and TRBJ1-2, with no clear D. Trimming shortened V by 4 bases and J by 4 bases, and 19 bases separated the two germline ends. This CDR3 has 16 amino acids. Germline V gene lookup returns CDR1 MNHNS and CDR2 SASEGT. CDR3 sequence: CASSAQYRSQGYGYTF. The DNA of the CDR3 is TGTGCCAGCAGTGCCCAATATCGTTCCCAAGGCTATGGCTACACCTTC.

This clone was recorded only once. The V call is TRBV6-4, the J call TRBJ1-4; 8 positions match TRBD1. V lost 6 bases to trimming and J lost 5 bases; unmatched junction nucleotides: 8. Germline CDR1 reads MRHNA; CDR2 reads SNTAGT. The CDR3 runs 15 residues. Written as DNA, the CDR3 is TGTGCCAGCAGCCAGGGGGCTCGTTCAAATGAAAAACTGTTTTTT. Its translation: CASSQGARSNEKLFF.

This clone was observed a handful of times. V gene TRBV4-2 combines with J gene TRBJ2-7, with D hard to call. Germline CDR1 and CDR2: LGHNA and YNFKEQ. Trimming removed 4 bases at V and 2 bases at J, with 12 bases between. This CDR3 is built from 14 residues. This CDR3 reads CASSLRAGPYEQYF. The CDR3 nucleotides are TGTGCCAGCAGCCTCCGGGCAGGCCCCTACGAGCAGTACTTC.

The CDR3 spells CASSTGLAVYNEQFF. CDR3 nucleotide sequence: TGTGCCAGCAGCACGGGACTAGCGGTATACAATGAGCAGTTCTTC. This rearrangement joins TRBV9 to TRBJ2-1; 11 nucleotides line up with TRBD2. Trimming removed 4 bases from V and 4 bases from J; junction bases left unmatched: 4. The CDR3 has 15 amino acids. Germline V lookup: CDR1 SGDLS, CDR2 YYNGEE.

CDR3 nucleotides: TGTGCCAGCAGCTTAGTAATGGGACTGAGCTCTGGAAACACCATATATTTT. It codes for CASSLVMGLSSGNTIYF. The chain couples TRBV11-2 to TRBJ1-3; maybe TRBD1 (5 bases). Deletions cut 1 base from V and 0 bases from J, with 13 bases between. The CDR3 contains 17 residues. In germline, CDR1 is SGHAT, CDR2 FQNNGV. Full variable domain (missing parts from reference TRBV11-2 and TRBJ1-3): EAGVAQSPRYKIIEKRQSVAFWCNPISGHATLYWYQQILGQGPKLLIQFQNNGVVDDSQLPKDRFSAERLKGVDSTLKIQPAKLEDSAVYLCASSLVMGLSSGNTIYFGEGSWLTVV.

On this clone itself: The DNA is omitted, as the CDR3 cannot be located on it reliably, and the CDR3 follows TCRdb's listing. The rearrangement uses TRBV27 and TRBJ2-5; TRBD1, the table's D call, was not compared with the DNA. The CDR3 length is 14 residues, termini included. Germline loops: CDR1 MNHEY, CDR2 SMNVEV (reference sequence). The CDR3: CASSSSDRRETQYF.

The chain links TRBV15 to TRBJ1-1, with TRBD1 matching over 8 bases. After removal of 0 bases from V and 3 bases from J, the junction contained 6 bases not matched to a gene. The germline V gene has CDR1 LNHNV and CDR2 YYDKDF (reference sequence). The CDR3 contains 16 residues. The CDR3 DNA reads as TGTGCCACCAGCAGAGATGACAGGGGAAGTGACACTGAAGCTTTCTTT. This translates into CATSRDDRGSDTEAFF.

The chain carries TRBV11-2 and TRBJ2-7; the D gene could be TRBD1 or TRBD2 (5 bases each). The CDR3 contains 14 residues. Germline V gene lookup returns CDR1 SGHAT and CDR2 FQNNGV. The V gene lost 5 bases and the J gene lost 3 bases, with 14 bases spanning the gap. The CDR3, as DNA: TGTGCCAGCAGCCCCGGGACGCACTACTACGAGCAGTACTTC. It is translated as CASSPGTHYYEQYF.

The chain carries TRBV4-1 and TRBJ2-1; D gene ambiguous. Germline V CDR1 and CDR2: MGHRA, YSYEKL. Between the trimmed V and J ends, which lost 1 base and 6 bases, there was a span of 7 bases. The CDR3 is made up of 13 amino acids. This CDR3 is CASSQAAINEQFF. The CDR3, as DNA: TGCGCCAGCAGCCAAGCCGCGATCAATGAGCAGTTCTTC.

This clone appeared a single time. The rearrangement links TRBV5-6 to TRBJ2-1; TRBD2 is a possible D gene (6 bases). V dropped 0 bases and J dropped 7 bases, with 11 bases sitting between them. CDR1 is SGHDT and CDR2 is YYEEEE in the germline V gene. This CDR3 is 14 amino acids long. The CDR3 DNA reads TGTGCCAGCAGCTTGGGCCTTCGGGAGAATGAGCAGTTCTTC. Residues: CASSLGLRENEQFF.

In this sample, this clone turned up once. The chain carries TRBV7-6 and TRBJ2-1; D gene unclear. This CDR3 spans 14 amino acids. Germline CDR1 SGHVS, CDR2 FNYEAQ. The germline V and J ends were trimmed by 2 bases and 12 bases, with 17 bases remaining between them. CDR3 nucleotide sequence: TGTGCCAGCAGCTTAACCTGGAGCAAGGAGAGGCAGTTCTTC. It translates to CASSLTWSKERQFF.

The J gene is TRBJ2-1, the V gene TRBV7-6; D call uncertain. The germline gives CDR1 SGHVS, CDR2 FNYEAQ. This CDR3 is 13 amino acids long. The V end lost 6 bases, the J end lost 4 bases, and 10 bases lay between the germline ends. The CDR3 DNA follows: TGTGCCAGCAGTCTCCGGGTGTACAATGAGCAGTTCTTC. It codes for CASSLRVYNEQFF.

The chain employs TRBV2 and TRBJ2-1; D not certain. Germline CDR1 SNHLY, CDR2 FYNNEI. This CDR3 has 14 residues. Trimming cost V 2 bases and J 8 bases, with 13 bases left between them. As DNA, the CDR3 is TGTGCCAGCAGTGAAACCTATGGATCCCATGAGCAGTTCTTC. This encodes CASSETYGSHEQFF.

The chain carries TRBV6-1 and TRBJ2-7; possible D gene TRBD1, 5 bases. CDR3 length: 11 residues. CDR1 and CDR2 (germline): MNHNS, SASEGT. V was trimmed by 7 bases and J by 3 bases, leaving 7 bases between them. This CDR3 reads CASTQGYEQYF. The CDR3, as DNA: TGTGCCAGCACCCAGGGCTACGAGCAGTACTTC.

This clone was seen a handful of times. The chain carries TRBV30 and TRBJ1-1; 10 bases map to TRBD1. Germline V gene data show CDR1 as GTSNPN and CDR2 as SVGIG (reference sequence). The V gene end was trimmed by 1 base and the J gene end by 9 bases; junction bases not matched to a gene: 5. The CDR3 sequence is 13 residues long. CDR3 DNA: TGTGCCTGGAGTGGACAGGGGGCGGATAAAGCTTTCTTT. This encodes CAWSGQGADKAFF.

The genes are TRBV7-7 and TRBJ2-1, with 7 positions matching TRBD2. The J segment lost 5 bases and the V segment lost 5 bases, leaving 9 bases of the junction unmatched. The CDR3 runs to 15 residues. CDR1 and CDR2 (germline): SSHAT, FNYEAQ (reference sequence). The CDR3 nucleotides are TGTGCCAGCAGCCCCGGGCCGGGAGGTAACAATGAGCAGTTCTTC. It is translated as CASSPGPGGNNEQFF.

This chain links TRBV11-2 with TRBJ2-5; D gene unclear. The J call may be mistaken, given a closer DNA end match to TRBJ2-7. Germline lookup yields CDR1 SGHAT and CDR2 FQNNGV. The CDR3 has 13 residues. CDR3 protein: CASSLEGLYEQYF. CDR3 DNA: TGTGCCAGCAGCTTAGAGGGCCTCTACGAGCAGTACTTC.